The present TCR beta chain was sequenced within a study of PD-1 blockade in classical Hodgkin lymphoma. Whole-study context: Intravenous nivolumab at 3 mg/kg was given to patients every 2 weeks.

V lost 3 bases and J lost 7, with 19 bases in between. The CDR3 length is 17 residues. Germline V CDR1 and CDR2: SGHVS, FQNEAQ. Assay used: immunoSEQ multiplex PCR; TCRdb lists only in-frame clones, some missing. This sample has over 15,000 clones, with 75% to 90% found just once. The table lists this clone with a few counts. Autologous stem cell transplantation was followed by relapse in every patient, and brentuximab vedotin exposure varied. This chain joins TRBV7-8 and TRBJ1-6; tentative D call: TRBD1 (6 bases). The receptor comes from a human donor with classical Hodgkin lymphoma. The sample in question was peripheral blood mononuclear cells (PBMCs), obtained before the second cycle of nivolumab. Here the CDR3 reads CASSFMAVRGKNSPLHF. The CDR3 region has the DNA TGTGCCAGCAGCTTTATGGCGGTCAGGGGAAAAAATTCACCCCTCCACTTT.